This TCR beta chain was found in a study of OX40 agonist ivuxolimab in advanced cancers. About the study: Dose-escalation patients' cancers were hepatocellular carcinoma, melanoma, renal cell or head and neck cancer.

In its sample, this clone is medium-sized. At cycle 4 day 1, cycle 7 day 1, and baseline, blood was sampled. Trimming took off 0 bases at V and 11 bases at J, with 20 bases between the two ends. Germline values: CDR1 SGHAT, CDR2 FQNNGV. The CDR3 totals 17 residues. Libraries were prepared by immunoSEQ multiplex PCR; TCRdb keeps only in-frame clonotypes and omits some of them. The repertoire includes 35,000 to 45,000 clones, 86% of them detected once, and 21% sits in the top ten. The sequences come from CD4+ or CD8+ T cells sorted from blood, collected in a trial of the OX40 agonist ivuxolimab. The chain recombines TRBV11-2 with TRBJ1-6; tentative D call: TRBD1 (6 bases). This receptor was obtained from an adult with an advanced solid tumor such as melanoma, head and neck, liver or kidney cancer. The CDR3 nucleotides read TGTGCCAGCAGCTTAGATTGGTCAGGGGATGTCGGTCCACCCCTCCACTTT. Protein: CASSLDWSGDVGPPLHF.